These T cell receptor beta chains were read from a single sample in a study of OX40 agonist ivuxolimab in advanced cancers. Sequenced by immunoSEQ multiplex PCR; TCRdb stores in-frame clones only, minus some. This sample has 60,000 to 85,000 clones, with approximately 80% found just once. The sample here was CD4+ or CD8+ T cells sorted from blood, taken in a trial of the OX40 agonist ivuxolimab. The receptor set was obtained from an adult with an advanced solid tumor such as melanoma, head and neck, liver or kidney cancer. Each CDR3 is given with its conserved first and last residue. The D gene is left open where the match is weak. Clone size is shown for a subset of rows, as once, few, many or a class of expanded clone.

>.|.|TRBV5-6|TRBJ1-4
TGTGCCAGCAGCTTGTATAATGAAAAACTGTTTTTT
CASSLYNEKLFF
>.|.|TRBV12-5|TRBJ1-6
TGTGCTAGTGGTTCCATCCAGGGTCGGGGATCACCCCTCCACTTT
CASGSIQGRGSPLHF
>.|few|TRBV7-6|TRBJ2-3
TGTGCCAGCAGCTTAGCACGGAGGTTAACAGATACGCAGTATTTT
CASSLARRLTDTQYF
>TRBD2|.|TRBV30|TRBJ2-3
TGTGCCTGGACAGCGGGGGTCCCTCGCACAGATACGCAGTATTTT
CAWTAGVPRTDTQYF
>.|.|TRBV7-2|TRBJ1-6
TGTGCCAGCAGCTGGGGTTTGGCCTATTCACCCCTCCACTTT
CASSWGLAYSPLHF
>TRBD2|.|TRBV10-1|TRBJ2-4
TGCGCCAGCAGCACCCTCGGGGCGGGGGGAAAAAACATTCAGTACTTC
CASSTLGAGGKNIQYF
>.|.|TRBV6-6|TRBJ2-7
TGTGCCAGCAGGATAGCCGGGGCCAACTACGAGCAGTACTTC
CASRIAGANYEQYF
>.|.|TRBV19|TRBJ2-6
TGTGCCAGTAGTAGAACGACAGGTGGCGGGGCCAACGTCCTGACTTTC
CASSRTTGGGANVLTF
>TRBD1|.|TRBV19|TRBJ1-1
TGTGCCAGTAGTATCGCCGGGACAGGGGGCAGAACTGAAGCTTTCTTT
CASSIAGTGGRTEAFF
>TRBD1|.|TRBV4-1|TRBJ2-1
TGCGCCAGCAGCCAAGATCCCGGACAGGGGAATGAGCAGTTCTTC
CASSQDPGQGNEQFF
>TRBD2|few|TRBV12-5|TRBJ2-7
TGTGCTAGTGGTTTGGTTCTAGCGGTCCAAGAGTACTTC
CASGLVLAVQEYF
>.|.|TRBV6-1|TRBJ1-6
TGTGCCAGCAGTGATCGGGTTAATTCACCCCTCCACTTT
CASSDRVNSPLHF
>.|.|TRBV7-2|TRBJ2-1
TGTGCCAGCAGCCGAAGCCCGGGCCGGGACAATGAGCAGTTCTTC
CASSRSPGRDNEQFF
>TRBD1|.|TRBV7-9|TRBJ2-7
TGTGCCAGCAGCTTAGTTGGGACAGCCCCCTACGAGCAGTACTTC
CASSLVGTAPYEQYF
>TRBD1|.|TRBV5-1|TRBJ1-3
TGCGCCAGCAGGTCCAGGGACAGCACTGGAAACACCATATATTTT
CASRSRDSTGNTIYF
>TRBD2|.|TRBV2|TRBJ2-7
TGTGCCAGCAGTGAAGCCCCCCTAGCGGCCTCCTACGAGCAGTACTTC
CASSEAPLAASYEQYF
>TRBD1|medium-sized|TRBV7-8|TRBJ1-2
TGTGCCAGCAGCTTAGGGGACAGGGGCTACACCTTC
CASSLGDRGYTF
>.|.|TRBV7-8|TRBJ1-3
TGTGCCAGCAGCTTCGGGGATGTAGCTGGAAACACCATATATTTT
CASSFGDVAGNTIYF
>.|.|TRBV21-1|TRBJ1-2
TGTGCCAGCATCCGGGCTGCGGGTTCCTATGGCTACACCTTC
CASIRAAGSYGYTF
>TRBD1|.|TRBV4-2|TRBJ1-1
TGTGCCAGCAGCGTTCCGGGACAGGGGGCTGAAGCTTTCTTT
CASSVPGQGAEAFF
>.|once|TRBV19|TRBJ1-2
TGTGCCAGTAGTATCTTCTCGGGCGATAACTATGGCTACACCTTC
CASSIFSGDNYGYTF
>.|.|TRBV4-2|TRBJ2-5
TGTGCCAGCAGCAGCGGACAAAGTCAAGAGACCCAGTACTTC
CASSSGQSQETQYF
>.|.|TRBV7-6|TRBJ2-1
TGTGCCAGCAGCTCCCCTAAGTCACGGGGCCTTGACAATGAGCAGTTCTTC
CASSSPKSRGLDNEQFF
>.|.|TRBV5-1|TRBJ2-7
TGCGCCAGCAGCTTGGCCAGTAGCAGCTACGAGCAGTACTTC
CASSLASSSYEQYF
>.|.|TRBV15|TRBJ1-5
TGTGCCACCAGCAGAGACGTCGGGGGCAATCAGCCCCAGCATTTT
CATSRDVGGNQPQHF
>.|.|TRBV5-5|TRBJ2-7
TGTGCCAGCAGCTTACGGGACTCTAACTACGAGCAGTACTTC
CASSLRDSNYEQYF
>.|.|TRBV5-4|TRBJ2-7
TGTGCCAGCAGCCCTGTAGGGGGGGGCGAGCAGTACTTC
CASSPVGGGEQYF
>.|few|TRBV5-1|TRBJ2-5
TGCGCCAGCAGCTTGGACCAAGAGACCCAGTACTTC
CASSLDQETQYF
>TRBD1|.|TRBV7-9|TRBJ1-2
TGTGCCAGCAGCTCTTGGACAGGGGGCATTATCTTCGATGGCTACACCTTC
CASSSWTGGIIFDGYTF
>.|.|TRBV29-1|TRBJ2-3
TGCAGCGTTCACCCTACTCTTCTCAACACAGATACGCAGTATTTT
CSVHPTLLNTDTQYF
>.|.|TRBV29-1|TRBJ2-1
TGCAGCGCTGAACTAAGCAGGGATTACGGTGAGCAGTTCTTC
CSAELSRDYGEQFF
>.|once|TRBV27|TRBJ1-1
TGTGCCAGCAGTTGGGGCACTGAAGCTTTCTTT
CASSWGTEAFF
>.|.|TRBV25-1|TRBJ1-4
TGTGCCAGCAGCTGGACCGGTACCTCGAATGAAAAACTGTTTTTT
CASSWTGTSNEKLFF
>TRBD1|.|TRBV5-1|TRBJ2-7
TGCGCCAGCACCCCACAGGGGGAACTCTCCTACGAGCAGTACTTC
CASTPQGELSYEQYF
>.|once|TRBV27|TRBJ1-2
TGTGCCAGCAGTTTGGCTAGGACAGCCTATGGCTACACCTTC
CASSLARTAYGYTF
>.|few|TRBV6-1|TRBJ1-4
TGTGCCAGCAGTCGGACGTCTAATGAAAAACTGTTTTTT
CASSRTSNEKLFF
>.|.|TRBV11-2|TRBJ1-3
TGTGCCAGCAGCCCCCGCGAAGACGGAAACACCATATATTTT
CASSPREDGNTIYF
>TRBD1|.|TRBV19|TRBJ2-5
TGTGCCAGTAGTACTCATCCAGGGGGCGCGGCAGAGACCCAGTACTTC
CASSTHPGGAAETQYF
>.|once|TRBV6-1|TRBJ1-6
TGTGCCAGCAGTGAAGATACGTCGGGAAGCTCCTATAATTCACCCCTCCACTTT
CASSEDTSGSSYNSPLHF
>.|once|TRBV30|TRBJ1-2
TGTGCCTGGTTTTACAGTCCTCCTAACTATGGCTACACCTTC
CAWFYSPPNYGYTF
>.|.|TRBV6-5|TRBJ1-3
TGTGCCAGCAGTTACGACCGGGGGCGCTCTGGAAACACCATATATTTT
CASSYDRGRSGNTIYF
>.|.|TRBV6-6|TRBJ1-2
TGTGCCAGCAGAACCGACAGTAACTATGGCTACACCTTC
CASRTDSNYGYTF
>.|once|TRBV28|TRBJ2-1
TGTGCCGGCAGTTCTTCTGGGGGGCCTCGATCCAATGAGCAGTTCTTC
CAGSSSGGPRSNEQFF
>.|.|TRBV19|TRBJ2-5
TGTGCCAGTAGTAGAGCAGGCCAAGAGACCCAGTACTTC
CASSRAGQETQYF
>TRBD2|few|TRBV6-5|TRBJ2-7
TGTGCCAGCAGCCGGGGGGTACTCGGGAACTACGAGCAGTACTTC
CASSRGVLGNYEQYF
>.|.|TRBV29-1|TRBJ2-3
TGCAGCGTAAGGGGGGCTGGGGATACGCAGTATTTT
CSVRGAGDTQYF
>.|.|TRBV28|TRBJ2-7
TGTGCCAGCAGCGAGGACGGGTCCCCCGGCTACGAGCAGTACTTC
CASSEDGSPGYEQYF
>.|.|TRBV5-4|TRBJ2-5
TGTGCCAGCAGCTCCCGGACAACTGCTAGGGAGACCCAGTACTTC
CASSSRTTARETQYF
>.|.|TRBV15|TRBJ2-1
TGTGCCACCAGCAGAGTTCGGGAACAGGGTCTTCATGAGCAGTTCTTC
CATSRVREQGLHEQFF